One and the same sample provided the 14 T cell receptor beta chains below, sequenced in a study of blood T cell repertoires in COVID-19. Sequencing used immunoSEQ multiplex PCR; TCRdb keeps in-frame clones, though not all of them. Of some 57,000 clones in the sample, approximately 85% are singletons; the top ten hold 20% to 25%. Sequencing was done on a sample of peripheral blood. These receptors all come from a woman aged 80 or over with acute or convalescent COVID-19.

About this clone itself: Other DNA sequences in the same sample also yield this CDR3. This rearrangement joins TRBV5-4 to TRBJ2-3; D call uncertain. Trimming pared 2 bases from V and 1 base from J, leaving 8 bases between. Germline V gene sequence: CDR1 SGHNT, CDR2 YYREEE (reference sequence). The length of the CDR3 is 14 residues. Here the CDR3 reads CASSFLTGTDTQYF. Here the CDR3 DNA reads TGTGCCAGCAGCTTCCTGACTGGCACAGATACGCAGTATTTT.

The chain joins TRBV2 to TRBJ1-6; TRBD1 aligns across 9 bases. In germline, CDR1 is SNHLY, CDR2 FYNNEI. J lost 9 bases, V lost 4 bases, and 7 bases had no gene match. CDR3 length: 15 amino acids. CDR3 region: CASSGTGGAGSPLHF. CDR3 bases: TGTGCCAGCAGTGGTACAGGGGGCGCGGGTTCACCCCTCCACTTT.

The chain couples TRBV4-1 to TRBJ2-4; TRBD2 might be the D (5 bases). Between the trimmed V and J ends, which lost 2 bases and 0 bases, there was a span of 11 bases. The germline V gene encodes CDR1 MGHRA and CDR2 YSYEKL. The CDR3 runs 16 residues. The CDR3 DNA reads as TGCGCCAGCAGCCAATTGTTCGGACTAGCCAAAAACATTCAGTACTTC. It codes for CASSQLFGLAKNIQYF.

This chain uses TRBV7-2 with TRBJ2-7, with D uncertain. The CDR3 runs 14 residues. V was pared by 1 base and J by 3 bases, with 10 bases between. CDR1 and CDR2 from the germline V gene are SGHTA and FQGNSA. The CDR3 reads CASSLVGPRYEQYV. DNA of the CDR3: TGTGCCAGCAGCTTAGTTGGGCCACGCTACGAGCAGTACGTC.

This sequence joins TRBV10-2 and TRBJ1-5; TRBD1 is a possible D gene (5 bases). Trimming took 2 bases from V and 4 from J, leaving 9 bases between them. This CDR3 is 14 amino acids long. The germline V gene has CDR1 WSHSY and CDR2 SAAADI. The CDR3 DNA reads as TGCGCCAGCAGTGAGGCCGGGGGGAATCAGCCCCAGCATTTT. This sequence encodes CASSEAGGNQPQHF.

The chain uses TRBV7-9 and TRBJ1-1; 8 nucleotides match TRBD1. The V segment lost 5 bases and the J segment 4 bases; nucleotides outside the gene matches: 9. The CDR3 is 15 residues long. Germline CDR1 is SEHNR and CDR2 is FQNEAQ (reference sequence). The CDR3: CASSLRQGRSTEAFF. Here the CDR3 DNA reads TGTGCCAGCAGCCTTAGACAGGGGCGTTCCACTGAAGCTTTCTTT.

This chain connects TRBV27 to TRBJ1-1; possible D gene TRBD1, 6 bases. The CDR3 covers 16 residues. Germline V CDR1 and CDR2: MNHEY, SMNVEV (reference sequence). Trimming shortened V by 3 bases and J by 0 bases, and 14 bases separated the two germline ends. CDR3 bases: TGTGCCAGCAGTTTTAGCAGGGGAGCGATGAACACTGAAGCTTTCTTT. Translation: CASSFSRGAMNTEAFF.

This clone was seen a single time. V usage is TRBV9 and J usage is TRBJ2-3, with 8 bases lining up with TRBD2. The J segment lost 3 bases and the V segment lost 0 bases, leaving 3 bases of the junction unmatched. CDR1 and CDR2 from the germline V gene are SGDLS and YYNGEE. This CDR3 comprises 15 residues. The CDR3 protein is CASSVAGGRTDTQYF. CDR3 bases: TGTGCCAGCAGCGTAGCGGGGGGGAGAACAGATACGCAGTATTTT.

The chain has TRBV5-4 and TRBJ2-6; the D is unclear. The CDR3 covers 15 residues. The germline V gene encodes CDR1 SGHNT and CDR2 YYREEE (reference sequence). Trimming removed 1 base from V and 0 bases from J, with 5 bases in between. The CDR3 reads CASSLPGSGANVLTF. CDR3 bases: TGTGCCAGCAGCTTGCCGGGCTCTGGGGCCAACGTCCTGACTTTC.

Here the CDR3 DNA reads TGTGCCAGCAGCTCCCAGGGGGCGCTTCTGAACACTGAAGCTTTCTTT. This translates into CASSSQGALLNTEAFF. This sequence joins TRBV11-3 and TRBJ1-1; 8 positions agree with TRBD1. The CDR3 extends over 16 amino acids. J was trimmed by 0 bases and V by 4 bases; bases with no gene match: 7. Germline CDR1 reads SGHNT; CDR2 reads YENEEA.

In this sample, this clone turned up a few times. This chain's CDR3 is CASSASRDYHQETQYF. CDR3 nucleotides: TGTGCCAGCAGCGCCAGTCGGGACTACCACCAAGAGACCCAGTACTTC. This chain joins TRBV9 and TRBJ2-5, with 7 bases identical to TRBD2. Germline CDR1 SGDLS, CDR2 YYNGEE. CDR3 length equals 16 residues. With 3 bases clipped from V and 0 bases from J, the junction kept 8 bases outside the gene matches.

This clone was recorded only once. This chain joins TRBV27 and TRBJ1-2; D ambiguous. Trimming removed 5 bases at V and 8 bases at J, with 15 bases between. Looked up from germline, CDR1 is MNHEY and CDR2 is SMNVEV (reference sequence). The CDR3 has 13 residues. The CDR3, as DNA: TGTGCCAGCAGTCCCGGTCTCCTACGCGGCTACACCTTC. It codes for CASSPGLLRGYTF.

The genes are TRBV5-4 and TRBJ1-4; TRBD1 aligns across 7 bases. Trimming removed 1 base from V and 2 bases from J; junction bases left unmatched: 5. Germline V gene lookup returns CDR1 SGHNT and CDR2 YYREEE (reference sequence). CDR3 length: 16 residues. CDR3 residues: CASSLKGASTNEKLFF. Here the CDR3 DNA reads TGTGCCAGCAGCTTGAAGGGGGCGAGTACTAATGAAAAACTGTTTTTT.

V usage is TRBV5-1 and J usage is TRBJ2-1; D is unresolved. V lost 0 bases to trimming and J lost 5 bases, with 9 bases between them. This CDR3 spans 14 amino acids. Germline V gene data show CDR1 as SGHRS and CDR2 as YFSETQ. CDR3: CASSLDSFDNEQFF. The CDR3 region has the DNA TGCGCCAGCAGCTTGGATTCCTTTGACAATGAGCAGTTCTTC.